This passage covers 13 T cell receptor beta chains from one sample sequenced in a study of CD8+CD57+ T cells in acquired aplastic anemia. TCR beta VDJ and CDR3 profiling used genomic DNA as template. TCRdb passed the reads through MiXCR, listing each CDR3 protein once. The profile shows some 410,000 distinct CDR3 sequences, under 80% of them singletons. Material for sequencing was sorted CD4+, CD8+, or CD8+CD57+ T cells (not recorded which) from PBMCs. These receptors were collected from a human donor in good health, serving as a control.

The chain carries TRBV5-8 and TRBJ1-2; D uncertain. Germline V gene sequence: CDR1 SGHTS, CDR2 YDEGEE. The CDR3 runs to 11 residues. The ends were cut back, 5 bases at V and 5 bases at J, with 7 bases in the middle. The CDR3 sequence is CASSRAYGYTF. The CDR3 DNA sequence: TGTGCCAGCAGTCGGGCGTATGGCTACACCTTC.

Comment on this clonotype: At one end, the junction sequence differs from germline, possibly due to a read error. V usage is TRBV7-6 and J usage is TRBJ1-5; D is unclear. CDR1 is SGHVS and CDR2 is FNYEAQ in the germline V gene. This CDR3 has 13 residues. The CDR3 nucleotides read TGTGCCAGCAGCGCGGCTTCGGGGATCGCCCAGTATTTC. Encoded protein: CASSAASGIAQYF.

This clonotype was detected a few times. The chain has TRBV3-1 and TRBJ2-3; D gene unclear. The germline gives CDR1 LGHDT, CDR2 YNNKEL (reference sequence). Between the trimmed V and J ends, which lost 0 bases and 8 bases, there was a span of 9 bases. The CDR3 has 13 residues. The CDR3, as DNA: TGTGCCAGCAGCCAAGATCTAAGGAGTACGCAGTATTTT. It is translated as CASSQDLRSTQYF.

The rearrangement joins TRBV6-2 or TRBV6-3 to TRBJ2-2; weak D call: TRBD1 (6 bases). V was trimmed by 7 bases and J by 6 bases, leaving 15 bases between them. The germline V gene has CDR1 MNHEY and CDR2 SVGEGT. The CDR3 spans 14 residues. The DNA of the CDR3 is TGTGCCAGCAACCCTACCGGGACATCCGGGGAGCTGTTTTTT. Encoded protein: CASNPTGTSGELFF.

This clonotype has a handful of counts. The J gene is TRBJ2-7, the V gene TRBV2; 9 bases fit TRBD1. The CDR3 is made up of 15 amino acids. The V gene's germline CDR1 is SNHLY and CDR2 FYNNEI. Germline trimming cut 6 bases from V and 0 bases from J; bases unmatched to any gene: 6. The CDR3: CASRRGQGSSYEQYV. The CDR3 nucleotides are TGTGCCAGCAGGAGGGGACAGGGAAGCTCCTACGAGCAGTACGTC.

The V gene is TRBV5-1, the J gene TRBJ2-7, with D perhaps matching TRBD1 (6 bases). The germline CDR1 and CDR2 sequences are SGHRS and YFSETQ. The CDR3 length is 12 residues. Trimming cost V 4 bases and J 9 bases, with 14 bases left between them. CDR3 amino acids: CASSIPQGSQYF. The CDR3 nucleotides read TGCGCCAGCAGCATTCCCCAGGGGTCGCAGTACTTC.

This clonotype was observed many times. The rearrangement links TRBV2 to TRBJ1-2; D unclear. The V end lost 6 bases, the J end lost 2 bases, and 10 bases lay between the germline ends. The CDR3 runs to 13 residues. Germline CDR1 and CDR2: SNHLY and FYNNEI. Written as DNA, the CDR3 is TGTGCCAGCAGGGGCGGAGAAAACTATGGCTACACCTTC. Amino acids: CASRGGENYGYTF.

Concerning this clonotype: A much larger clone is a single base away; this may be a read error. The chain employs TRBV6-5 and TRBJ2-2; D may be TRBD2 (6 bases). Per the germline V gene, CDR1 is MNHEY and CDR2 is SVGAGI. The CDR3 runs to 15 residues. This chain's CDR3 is CAGSYRGSTTGELFF. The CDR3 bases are TGTGCCGGCAGTTACCGGGGGTCGACCACCGGGGAGCTGTTTTTT.

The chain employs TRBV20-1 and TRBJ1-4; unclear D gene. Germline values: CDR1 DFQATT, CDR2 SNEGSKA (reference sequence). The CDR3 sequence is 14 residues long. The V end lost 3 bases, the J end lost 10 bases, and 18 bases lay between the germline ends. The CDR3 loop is CSASSSQLTGKLFF. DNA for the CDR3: TGCAGTGCTAGCTCGTCACAGCTTACTGGAAAACTGTTTTTT.

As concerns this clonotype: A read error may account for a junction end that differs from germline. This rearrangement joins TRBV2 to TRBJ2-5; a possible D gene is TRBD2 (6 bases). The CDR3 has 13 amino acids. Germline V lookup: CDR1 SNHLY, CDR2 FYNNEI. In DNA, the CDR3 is TGTGCCAGCAGTGAGTACGGGGGTGTGACCAAGTACTTC. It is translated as CASSEYGGVTKYF.

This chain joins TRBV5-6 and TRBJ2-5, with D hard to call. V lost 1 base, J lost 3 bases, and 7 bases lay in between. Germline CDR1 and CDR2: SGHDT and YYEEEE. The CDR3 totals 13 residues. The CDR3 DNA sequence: TGTGCCAGCAGCTTGCGTCCGGAAGAGACCCAGTACTTC. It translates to CASSLRPEETQYF.

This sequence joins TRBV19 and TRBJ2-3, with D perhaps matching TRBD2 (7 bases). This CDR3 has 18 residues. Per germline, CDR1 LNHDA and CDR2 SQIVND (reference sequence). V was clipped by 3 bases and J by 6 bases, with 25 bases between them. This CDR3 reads CASSIGSNTGGRLDTQYF. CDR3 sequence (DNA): TGTGCCAGTAGTATTGGGTCCAACACCGGGGGGCGTTTGGATACGCAGTATTTT.

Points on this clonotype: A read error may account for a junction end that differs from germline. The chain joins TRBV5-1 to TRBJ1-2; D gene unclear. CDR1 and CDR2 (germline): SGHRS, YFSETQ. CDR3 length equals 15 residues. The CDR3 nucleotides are TGTGCCAGCAACGGAGGCCCCACAGCGCTAGCTGGCTACACCTTC. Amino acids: CASNGGPTALAGYTF.